This T cell receptor beta chain was recovered during a study of cytotoxic CD8 clonotypes in ibrutinib-treated CLL. Per germline, CDR1 ENHRY and CDR2 SYGVKD. This CDR3 comprises 14 residues. Trimming at V came to 5 bases and at J to 5 bases, leaving 7 bases not matched to a gene. Profiling relied on immunoSEQ multiplex PCR, and the TCRdb table lists in-frame clones only, not all of them. The repertoire consists of approximately 100,000 clones, with 60% to 80% occurring once and the leading ten covering around 30%. The material was PBMCs, obtained after 12 months of ibrutinib treatment. This clonotype was obtained from a human donor with chronic lymphocytic leukemia. The chain couples TRBV10-3 to TRBJ2-5, with 8 bases lining up with TRBD2. The DNA of the CDR3 is TGTGCCATCAGTTCTATTAGCGGGGTCGAGACCCAGTACTTC. The encoded protein is CAISSISGVETQYF.